The source of this T cell receptor (beta chain) is a study of somatic mutations in cytotoxic T cells in rheumatoid arthritis. The wider study: Certain T-cell populations stained with V beta antibodies were FACS-sorted to nearly 100% purity, and V beta1+ cells were TCRB-sequenced. Findings and caveats of the study: In about an eighth of the 65 patients, the largest CD8+ clone exceeded 20% of CD8+ cells.

Repertoires were generated with immunoSEQ multiplex PCR, while TCRdb's copy carries only in-frame clones and drops some. The sample contains approximately 15,000 clones, approximately 72% of which appear only once. The germline CDR1 and CDR2 sequences are SGHDT and YYEEEE. V lost 3 bases and J lost 9; bases outside the gene matches: 12. The CDR3 is made up of 14 amino acids. This clone was picked up one time. Its antigen is undetermined. The sequence was collected from an adult with rheumatoid arthritis. Material for sequencing was CD8+ T cells sorted from blood. V usage is TRBV5-6 and J usage is TRBJ2-7; 7 bases are shared with TRBD1. CDR3 nucleotides: TGTGCCAGCAGCTCGGAGACAGGGCTGAATACGCAGTACTTC. Its protein product is CASSSETGLNTQYF.